This is a list of T cell receptor beta chains from one sample in a study of monozygotic twins with inflammatory bowel disease. TCRdb re-called the 5' RACE reads and shows each CDR3 protein once, DNA omitted. The listing records approximately 330,000 distinct CDR3 sequences. The sample was blood. The receptor set was obtained from a human donor with ulcerative colitis or Crohn's disease, or a healthy co-twin of an affected twin (not recorded which). Both conserved end residues are part of each CDR3.

v_gene	j_gene	CDR3aa
TRBV12-3/TRBV12-4	TRBJ1-5	CASSFWDREGGNQPQHF
TRBV27	TRBJ2-3	CASSSIGQGLSDTQYF
TRBV5-1	TRBJ2-1	CASSAYREQFF
TRBV5-1	TRBJ2-5	CASSLGSGEETQYF
TRBV5-6	TRBJ2-3	CASSLSGGPLCCPTDTQYF
TRBV15	TRBJ2-1	CATSRTSGGNNEQFF
TRBV28	TRBJ2-2	CASSGGVPGELFF
TRBV20-1	TRBJ2-1	CSARPVRASHEQFF
TRBV3-1	TRBJ2-7	CASSQERGIYEQYF
TRBV28	TRBJ2-1	CASSLVLAGRGEQFF
TRBV2	TRBJ1-2	CASRGQEVNGYTF
TRBV5-1	TRBJ2-3	CASSLSGGSQPPVGHF
TRBV7-2	TRBJ2-3	CASSLSAAADTQYF
TRBV20-1	TRBJ1-2	CSADNRQGGGYTF
TRBV11-1	TRBJ1-1	CASSPQPRIEAFF
TRBV20-1	TRBJ2-2	CSAWGLAGGQNTGELFF
TRBV15	TRBJ2-3	CATSRDIADTQYF
TRBV5-6	TRBJ2-1	CASSPRGVPPEQFF
TRBV5-6	TRBJ2-5	CASSLVNGRTETQYF
TRBV20-1	TRBJ2-1	CSAISVTSGYNEQFF
TRBV2	TRBJ2-1	CASRQGALTEQFF
TRBV20-1	TRBJ2-7	CSLPKRNRGSYEQYF
TRBV10-1	TRBJ1-1	CASSGDEGEAFF
TRBV3-1	TRBJ2-4	CASSQHTDGQKNIQYF
TRBV7-9	TRBJ1-5	CASSSSGTGSLPQHF
TRBV4-1	TRBJ1-1	CASSQETAMNTEAFF
TRBV30	TRBJ2-7	CAWGRMGAFEQYF
TRBV9	TRBJ2-3	CASSPVPGAGDTQYF
TRBV20-1	TRBJ2-5	CSARLAGGRSTETQYF
TRBV20-1	TRBJ1-6	CSARGRVDGNSPLHF
TRBV7-2	TRBJ1-4	CASSLVGAVNEKLFF
TRBV27	TRBJ1-1	CASKVVAGGATEAFF
TRBV27	TRBJ2-7	CASSFLLGREQYF
TRBV19	TRBJ2-1	CASSMWGGTTDEQFF
TRBV28	TRBJ1-2	CASRSAGGVYGYTF
TRBV3-1	TRBJ1-2	CASSPGPQYGYTF
TRBV5-1	TRBJ2-1	CASSLDFTYNEQFF
TRBV19	TRBJ1-1	CASSTGTAWAFF
TRBV4-1	TRBJ1-2	CASSQRTDYYGYTF
TRBV28	TRBJ2-3	CASSSDRATDTQYF
TRBV3-1	TRBJ2-1	CASSQDGDFYNEQFF
TRBV28	TRBJ2-7	CASRGTSYEQYF
TRBV24-1	TRBJ2-3	CATSDPTGGSGTDTQYF
TRBV20-1	TRBJ1-4	CSARDQGRSDEKLFF
TRBV29-1	TRBJ1-1	CSVTYMNTEAFF
TRBV18	TRBJ2-2	CASSLITANTGELFF
TRBV11-2	TRBJ2-1	CASSLPTSNSNEQFF
TRBV27	TRBJ2-7	CASSRTGSGSYEQYF
TRBV6-5	TRBJ2-7	CATRRGSEEQYF
TRBV7-8	TRBJ1-3	CASSLDGGNTIYF
TRBV5-1	TRBJ1-1	CASSLDGTEAFF
TRBV11-2	TRBJ2-7	CASSLVRGSAHEQYF
TRBV7-2	TRBJ2-1	CASTLVRGAGWNEQFF
TRBV27	TRBJ1-2	CASSLFRGMGGYTF